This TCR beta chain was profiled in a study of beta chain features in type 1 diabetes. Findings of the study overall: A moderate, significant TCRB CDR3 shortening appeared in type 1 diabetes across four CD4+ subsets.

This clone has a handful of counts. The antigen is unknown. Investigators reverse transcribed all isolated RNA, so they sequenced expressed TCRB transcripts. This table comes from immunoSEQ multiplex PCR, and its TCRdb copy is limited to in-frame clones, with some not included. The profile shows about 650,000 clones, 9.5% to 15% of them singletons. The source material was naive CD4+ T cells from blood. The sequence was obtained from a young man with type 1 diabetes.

The CDR3, as DNA: TGCAGCGTTGCTCGGGGCCACGTAGATGGCTACACCTTC. Its translation is CSVARGHVDGYTF. This chain connects TRBV29-1 to TRBJ1-2; D is perhaps TRBD1 (5 bases). This CDR3 is built from 13 residues. Germline V lookup: CDR1 SQVTM, CDR2 ANQGSEA. V was shortened by 4 bases and J by 6 bases, with 15 bases between the two germline ends.